The rows below give T cell receptor beta chains drawn from one sample of a study of metastatic and nonmetastatic thyroid tumors. TCRdb used MiXCR to call clones anew from the PCR reads. The repertoire holds 45,000 to 65,000 clones, with approximately 15% as singletons. Sample: blood. These receptors were obtained from a female donor with papillary thyroid cancer or a benign thyroid nodule (not recorded which). Some clones in this sample may be carry-over from other donors' samples. Each CDR3 is given with its conserved first and last residue. D genes are given only for firm matches. A row's size may be missing; if present it is once, few, many or a size class.

j_gene: TRBJ1-2; abundance: few; v_gene: TRBV11-2; d_gene: NA; CDR3aa: CASSLVFLQGNMGGYTF; CDR3nt: TGTGCCAGCAGCTTAGTTTTCCTTCAGGGGAACATGGGTGGCTACACCTTC
j_gene: TRBJ1-3; abundance: medium-sized; v_gene: TRBV6-5; d_gene: NA; CDR3aa: CASSRLGEGPGSGNTIYF; CDR3nt: TGTGCCAGCAGTAGGTTGGGTGAAGGCCCGGGCTCTGGAAACACCATATATTTT
j_gene: TRBJ1-5; abundance: many; v_gene: TRBV2; d_gene: TRBD1; CDR3aa: CASSRGQGVVNQPQHF; CDR3nt: TGTGCCAGCAGCCGGGGACAGGGGGTGGTCAATCAGCCCCAGCATTTT
j_gene: TRBJ1-1; abundance: many; v_gene: TRBV19; d_gene: NA; CDR3aa: CASSIDLRGRTEAFF; CDR3nt: TGTGCCAGTAGTATAGATCTCCGGGGACGGACTGAAGCTTTCTTT
j_gene: TRBJ2-2; abundance: many; v_gene: TRBV28; d_gene: TRBD2; CDR3aa: CASSLGGATGELFF; CDR3nt: TGTGCCAGCAGTTTGGGAGGGGCCACCGGGGAGCTGTTTTTT
j_gene: TRBJ1-2; abundance: NA; v_gene: TRBV3-1; d_gene: NA; CDR3aa: CASSQDIGQGGYGYTF; CDR3nt: TGTGCCAGCAGCCAAGATATTGGGCAGGGAGGCTATGGCTACACCTTC
j_gene: TRBJ2-7; abundance: NA; v_gene: TRBV28; d_gene: TRBD2; CDR3aa: CASSPVGGGGLEQYF; CDR3nt: TGTGCCAGCAGCCCCGTCGGGGGGGGGGGACTCGAGCAGTACTTC
j_gene: TRBJ2-2; abundance: many; v_gene: TRBV28; d_gene: TRBD1; CDR3aa: CASSLRQGATGELFF; CDR3nt: TGTGCCAGCAGTTTAAGGCAGGGGGCGACCGGGGAGCTGTTTTTT
j_gene: TRBJ2-1; abundance: many; v_gene: TRBV29-1; d_gene: TRBD2; CDR3aa: CSVEAFLAGVSNEQFF; CDR3nt: TGCAGCGTTGAAGCCTTCCTAGCGGGAGTATCCAATGAGCAGTTCTTC
j_gene: TRBJ1-6; abundance: few; v_gene: TRBV27; d_gene: TRBD1; CDR3aa: CASSSGDSGHSPLHF; CDR3nt: TGTGCCAGCAGTTCTGGGGACAGTGGGCATTCACCCCTCCACTTC
j_gene: TRBJ2-7; abundance: few; v_gene: TRBV27; d_gene: NA; CDR3aa: CASQPLRDKSTYEQYF; CDR3nt: TGTGCCAGTCAACCCCTGAGAGACAAGAGTACCTACGAGCAGTACTTC
j_gene: TRBJ2-1; abundance: NA; v_gene: TRBV20-1; d_gene: TRBD1; CDR3aa: CSAINMDRGSNEQFF; CDR3nt: TGCAGTGCTATTAATATGGACAGGGGGTCAAATGAGCAGTTCTTC
j_gene: TRBJ1-2; abundance: few; v_gene: TRBV12-3/TRBV12-4; d_gene: NA; CDR3aa: CASSYTHRRYVYTF; CDR3nt: TGTGCCAGCAGCTACACGCACAGGCGCTATGTCTACACCTTC
j_gene: TRBJ2-6; abundance: NA; v_gene: TRBV20-1; d_gene: TRBD1; CDR3aa: CSARRGQGPRGANVLTF; CDR3nt: TGCAGTGCTAGAAGGGGACAGGGCCCCAGGGGGGCTAACGTCCTGACTTTC
j_gene: TRBJ1-5; abundance: many; v_gene: TRBV20-1; d_gene: NA; CDR3aa: CSASNLRGMGNQPQHF; CDR3nt: TGCAGTGCTTCCAATCTCAGGGGAATGGGCAATCAGCCCCAGCATTTT
j_gene: TRBJ2-1; abundance: NA; v_gene: TRBV27; d_gene: TRBD1; CDR3aa: CASSSPTRQGTYNEQFF; CDR3nt: TGTGCCAGCAGCTCTCCTACTCGACAGGGGACATACAATGAGCAGTTCTTC
j_gene: TRBJ2-1; abundance: many; v_gene: TRBV4-2; d_gene: TRBD2; CDR3aa: CASSQDGTSGYNEQFF; CDR3nt: TGTGCCAGCAGCCAAGACGGGACTAGCGGATACAATGAGCAGTTCTTC
j_gene: TRBJ1-6; abundance: many; v_gene: TRBV19; d_gene: NA; CDR3aa: CASSIQGRNSPLHF; CDR3nt: TGTGCCAGTAGTATCCAGGGGCGGAATTCACCCCTCCACTTT
j_gene: TRBJ1-1; abundance: many; v_gene: TRBV7-3; d_gene: NA; CDR3aa: CAMTIGGVPTNTEAFF; CDR3nt: TGTGCTATGACAATCGGCGGGGTACCAACCAACACTGAAGCTTTCTTT
j_gene: TRBJ2-5; abundance: many; v_gene: TRBV2; d_gene: TRBD1; CDR3aa: CASSEGQQETQYF; CDR3nt: TGTGCCAGCAGTGAGGGACAGCAAGAGACCCAGTACTTC
j_gene: TRBJ1-4; abundance: few; v_gene: TRBV28; d_gene: NA; CDR3aa: CASRRDPATNEKLFF; CDR3nt: TGTGCCAGCAGACGCGACCCAGCAACAAATGAAAAGCTGTTTTTT
j_gene: TRBJ2-1; abundance: many; v_gene: TRBV5-1; d_gene: TRBD2; CDR3aa: CASSPGTSEIFKQFF; CDR3nt: TGCGCCAGCAGTCCCGGGACTAGCGAGATTTTTAAGCAGTTCTTC
j_gene: TRBJ1-1; abundance: many; v_gene: TRBV4-1; d_gene: NA; CDR3aa: CASSQIEMNTEAFF; CDR3nt: TGCGCCAGCAGCCAGATAGAAATGAACACTGAAGCTTTCTTT
j_gene: TRBJ2-1; abundance: many; v_gene: TRBV9; d_gene: NA; CDR3aa: CASSVAQGGLNEQFF; CDR3nt: TGTGCCAGCAGCGTAGCCCAGGGTGGGTTGAATGAGCAGTTCTTC
j_gene: TRBJ1-1; abundance: NA; v_gene: TRBV12-3/TRBV12-4; d_gene: NA; CDR3aa: CASSRSQGNTEAFF; CDR3nt: TGTGCCAGCAGTCGTTCACAGGGGAACACTGAAGCTTTCTTT
j_gene: TRBJ1-2; abundance: NA; v_gene: TRBV28; d_gene: NA; CDR3aa: CASSLWRCF; CDR3nt: TGTGCCAGCAGTTTATGGAGGTGCTTC
j_gene: TRBJ1-3; abundance: NA; v_gene: TRBV19; d_gene: NA; CDR3aa: CASSLGGWRGNTIYF; CDR3nt: TGTGCCAGTTCGCTCGGAGGATGGCGGGGAAACACCATATATTTT
j_gene: TRBJ2-7; abundance: many; v_gene: TRBV28; d_gene: NA; CDR3aa: CASSSTPSYEQYF; CDR3nt: TGTGCCAGCAGTTCGACTCCCTCCTACGAGCAGTACTTC
j_gene: TRBJ2-7; abundance: many; v_gene: TRBV24-1; d_gene: TRBD2; CDR3aa: CATSDAGLAGGSAEQYF; CDR3nt: TGTGCCACCAGTGATGCGGGACTAGCGGGAGGGTCGGCCGAGCAGTACTTC
j_gene: TRBJ2-3; abundance: many; v_gene: TRBV28; d_gene: TRBD2; CDR3aa: CANSWASGRLDTQYF; CDR3nt: TGTGCCAACAGTTGGGCTAGCGGGAGGTTAGATACGCAGTATTTT
j_gene: TRBJ2-1; abundance: many; v_gene: TRBV27; d_gene: TRBD2; CDR3aa: CASRDLSGSPIYNEQFF; CDR3nt: TGTGCCAGCAGGGATCTAAGCGGGAGTCCAATATACAATGAGCAGTTCTTC
j_gene: TRBJ2-7; abundance: many; v_gene: TRBV12-3/TRBV12-4; d_gene: TRBD1; CDR3aa: CASSLGQGLKDEQYF; CDR3nt: TGTGCCAGCAGTTTAGGACAGGGATTGAAGGACGAGCAGTACTTC
j_gene: TRBJ2-1; abundance: many; v_gene: TRBV15; d_gene: TRBD2; CDR3aa: CATSRLAGGSYNEQFF; CDR3nt: TGTGCCACCAGCAGGCTAGCGGGAGGATCCTACAATGAGCAGTTCTTC
j_gene: TRBJ2-7; abundance: many; v_gene: TRBV7-6; d_gene: TRBD2; CDR3aa: CASSLGRGAFYEQYF; CDR3nt: TGTGCCAGCAGCCTGGGGCGGGGGGCTTTCTACGAGCAGTACTTC
j_gene: TRBJ1-1; abundance: few; v_gene: TRBV5-4; d_gene: NA; CDR3aa: CASSLGLGTTEAFF; CDR3nt: TGTGCCAGCAGCTTGGGTCTGGGGACGACTGAAGCTTTCTTT
j_gene: TRBJ1-2; abundance: NA; v_gene: TRBV5-1; d_gene: NA; CDR3aa: CASSSTGQLTNYGYTF; CDR3nt: TGCGCCAGCAGTTCGACCGGGCAGCTCACTAACTATGGCTACACCTTC
j_gene: TRBJ1-2; abundance: NA; v_gene: TRBV28; d_gene: TRBD1; CDR3aa: CASSDGQAVINYGYTF; CDR3nt: TGTGCCAGCAGTGATGGACAGGCCGTTATAAACTATGGCTACACCTTC
j_gene: TRBJ1-2; abundance: many; v_gene: TRBV10-3; d_gene: NA; CDR3aa: CAISEDKFSGYTF; CDR3nt: TGTGCCATCAGTGAAGACAAGTTTTCTGGCTACACCTTC
j_gene: TRBJ2-7; abundance: few; v_gene: TRBV2; d_gene: NA; CDR3aa: CASSADNESFRYEQYF; CDR3nt: TGTGCCAGCAGTGCGGACAACGAATCCTTCAGATACGAGCAGTACTTC
j_gene: TRBJ2-1; abundance: NA; v_gene: TRBV6-2/TRBV6-3; d_gene: TRBD1; CDR3aa: CASSPGTVYNEQFF; CDR3nt: TGTGCCAGCAGCCCCGGGACAGTCTACAATGAGCAGTTCTTC
j_gene: TRBJ2-3; abundance: many; v_gene: TRBV7-8; d_gene: TRBD2; CDR3aa: CASSAALAGGTDTQYF; CDR3nt: TGTGCCAGCAGCGCGGCGCTAGCGGGAGGCACAGATACGCAGTATTTT
j_gene: TRBJ2-3; abundance: NA; v_gene: TRBV28; d_gene: NA; CDR3aa: CASTLGTIGSLSTDTQYF; CDR3nt: TGTGCCAGCACCTTAGGCACTATCGGGAGTCTTAGCACAGATACGCAGTATTTT
j_gene: TRBJ2-7; abundance: NA; v_gene: TRBV6-6; d_gene: NA; CDR3aa: CASSYSIRWLAFSYEQYF; CDR3nt: TGTGCCAGCAGTTACTCGATCCGGTGGCTAGCGTTCTCCTACGAGCAGTACTTC
j_gene: TRBJ1-5; abundance: NA; v_gene: TRBV19; d_gene: NA; CDR3aa: CASRVPVGYQPQHF; CDR3nt: TGTGCCAGTAGGGTACCTGTGGGCTATCAGCCCCAGCATTTT
j_gene: TRBJ1-2; abundance: NA; v_gene: TRBV18; d_gene: NA; CDR3aa: CASSPSGSYGYTF; CDR3nt: TGTGCCAGCTCACCATCGGGGAGCTATGGCTACACCTTC
j_gene: TRBJ2-7; abundance: few; v_gene: TRBV6-1; d_gene: NA; CDR3aa: CASRRSGFYEQYF; CDR3nt: TGTGCCAGCAGACGGTCAGGGTTCTACGAGCAGTACTTC
j_gene: TRBJ1-1; abundance: many; v_gene: TRBV4-1; d_gene: TRBD1; CDR3aa: CASSLGPGTGLMNTEAFF; CDR3nt: TGCGCCAGCAGCCTTGGTCCCGGGACAGGGCTTATGAACACTGAAGCTTTCTTT
j_gene: TRBJ2-7; abundance: many; v_gene: TRBV29-1; d_gene: NA; CDR3aa: CSVVDSSYEQYF; CDR3nt: TGCAGCGTCGTGGACAGCTCCTACGAGCAGTACTTC